The clone carrying this T cell receptor (beta chain) was detected only a few times. This sample was included in a study of human T cells and chemical hapten exposure. The wider study: Predominantly women, the patients had alopecia areata, totalis or universalis.

Time point here: patch test 1, 2 weeks after DPC sensitization. The treatment here: therapeutic diphenylcyclopropenone sensitization with weekly scalp DPC. Germline CDR1 MNHNS, CDR2 SASEGT. Trimming shortened V by 2 bases and J by 8 bases, and 16 bases separated the two germline ends. The CDR3 has 15 residues. TCRdb fed the RACE reads into MiXCR, producing one record per CDR3 protein. The sample lists fewer than 100,000 distinct CDR3 sequences, approximately 10% seen once, with approximately 3.7% in the top ten. The sequences come from whole blood, collected in connection with sensitization to the hapten diphenylcyclopropenone (DPC). The V call is TRBV6-1, the J call TRBJ2-1; D possibly uses TRBD1 or TRBD2 (6 bases each). This clonotype originated in a woman aged 55 to 70 with alopecia areata. Some clones in this sample may be carry-over from other donors' samples. CDR3 in DNA: TGTGCCAGCAGTGAAACGTGGGGGGCCTGGGATGAGCAGTTCTTC. Translation: CASSETWGAWDEQFF.